The 6 T cell receptor beta chains presented below share a single source sample, sequenced in a study of PD-L1 blockade in urothelial cancer. Time point described: pretreatment peripheral blood. The protocol was immunoSEQ multiplex PCR, while the TCRdb copy is restricted to in-frame clones and leaves out a portion. The data contain under 80,000 clones, roughly 79% of them singletons. This sample comprised PBMCs, obtained around atezolizumab (anti-PD-L1) treatment. The receptors derive from an older man with urothelial cancer.

In the case of this clone: Other DNA sequences in the same sample also yield this CDR3. The rearrangement links TRBV2 to TRBJ2-5, with a weak D call TRBD1 (5 bases). Germline CDR1 reads SNHLY; CDR2 reads FYNNEI. Trimming stripped 4 bases from V and 2 bases from J, with 11 bases between. This CDR3 has 14 residues. CDR3 sequence reads: CASSGGAGQETQYF. DNA for the CDR3: TGTGCCAGCAGTGGTGGGGCCGGACAAGAGACCCAGTACTTC.

This chain joins TRBV7-2 and TRBJ2-2, with D possibly TRBD2 on 5 matching bases. From germline, CDR1 is SGHTA and CDR2 FQGNSA. The CDR3 has 15 residues. V was shortened by 5 bases and J by 4 bases, with 14 bases between the two germline ends. As DNA, the CDR3 is TGTGCCAGCAGCACACGACCCGGAGGCACCGGGGAGCTGTTTTTT. Translating gives CASSTRPGGTGELFF.

The chain employs TRBV2 and TRBJ2-2, with a possible D match to TRBD2 (5 bases). CDR1 SNHLY and CDR2 FYNNEI come from the germline V gene. CDR3 length: 16 residues. V dropped 6 bases and J dropped 4 bases, with 18 bases sitting between them. CDR3 loop: CASSDLLRGSTGELFF. The CDR3 coding sequence is TGTGCCAGCAGCGATCTTCTTCGGGGAAGCACCGGGGAGCTGTTTTTT.

The chain uses TRBV6-5 and TRBJ2-3; unclear D gene. The CDR3 is made up of 14 amino acids. Germline loops: CDR1 MNHEY, CDR2 SVGAGI. Trimming shortened V by 4 bases and J by 0 bases, and 8 bases separated the two germline ends. The CDR3 bases are TGTGCCAGCAGTTTTGGCGGAAGCACAGATACGCAGTATTTT. It is translated as CASSFGGSTDTQYF.

The rearrangement joins TRBV5-1 to TRBJ2-5, with 14 bases aligning to TRBD2. The ends lost 4 bases at V and 1 base at J; junction bases unmatched: 6. Germline V CDR1 and CDR2: SGHRS, YFSETQ. CDR3 size: 17 residues. In DNA, the CDR3 is TGCGCCAGCAGCCCCGGACTAGCGGGGGGTACCCAAGAGACCCAGTACTTC. Translated, it gives CASSPGLAGGTQETQYF.

This clone was found a few times. The chain carries TRBV5-6 and TRBJ2-2; D might be TRBD2 (6 bases). CDR1 and CDR2 from the germline V gene are SGHDT and YYEEEE. Trimming removed 4 bases at V and 4 bases at J, with 17 bases between. This CDR3 has 16 amino acids. CDR3 sequence: CASSVLEGHVTGELFF. In DNA, the CDR3 is TGTGCCAGCAGCGTATTGGAGGGGCACGTCACCGGGGAGCTGTTTTTT.